A single TCR beta chain is shown here with its context. Its antigen is still unknown. CDR3 and TCR beta VDJ profiling relied on genomic DNA as the template. TCRdb independently ran MiXCR on the reads; one entry per CDR3 protein. The sample holds about 180,000 distinct CDR3 sequences, roughly 63% seen once. This record belongs to a study of CD8+CD57+ T cells in acquired aplastic anemia. Study-level information: Yields of DNA that came from sorted CD4+ and CD8+ cells averaged roughly 3.2 ug. Study conclusions and caveats: Patients and controls were found to share 25 to 35 CD8+ CDR3 sequences.

The CDR3 consists of 13 residues. V lost 7 bases and J 1 base, leaving 9 bases between the germline ends. The germline CDR1 and CDR2 sequences are MGHDK and SYGVNS. Patients sequenced had flow cytometry evidence of CD8+CD57+ cell expansion. Patients were untreated when blood was sampled. The rearrangement links TRBV25-1 to TRBJ2-3; D possibly matches TRBD1 or TRBD2 (5 bases each). The receptor's source is a human donor with aplastic anemia. The sample taken for sequencing was sorted CD4+, CD8+, or CD8+CD57+ T cells (not recorded which) from PBMCs. CDR3 sequence reads: CASTGRGTDTQYF. CDR3 in DNA: TGTGCCAGCACGGGACGGGGCACAGATACGCAGTATTTT.